Below, 23 T cell receptor beta chains from the same sample are listed, as sequenced in a study of beta chain features in type 1 diabetes (dated by TCRdb to the late 2010s). Libraries were built with the immunoSEQ multiplex PCR assay. All of the isolated RNA was reverse transcribed with the High Capacity cDNA Reverse Transcription Kit, so expressed TCRB transcripts were sequenced. TCRdb retrieved this table from immuneACCESS and kept in-frame rearrangements only. Not all clones are present; in checked studies, unresolved V genes account for under half, and no reason is known for the remainder. The sample profile shows approximately 140,000 clones; 6.9% of them were found once. Around 1.5% of the sample is held by the ten biggest clonotypes. Source material: central memory CD4+ T cells from blood. The receptors were sampled from a woman in her 30s in good health.

V is TRBV4-1 and J is TRBJ1-2, with 7 positions matching TRBD1. The CDR3 totals 15 residues. From germline, CDR1 is MGHRA and CDR2 YSYEKL. V lost 2 bases, J lost 4 bases, and 7 bases stayed unmatched. The CDR3 bases are TGCGCCAGCAGCCAAACCGGGACAGAGGTCTATGGCTACACCTTC. Protein sequence: CASSQTGTEVYGYTF.

Here the CDR3 reads CASSLTGLGGETQYF. CDR3 sequence (DNA): TGTGCCAGCAGTTTGACAGGGCTCGGAGGGGAGACCCAGTACTTC. The chain combines TRBV6-1 with TRBJ2-5; D might be TRBD1 (7 bases). Looked up from germline, CDR1 is MNHNS and CDR2 is SASEGT. The CDR3 loop spans 15 amino acids. Trimming removed 5 bases at V and 5 bases at J, with 18 bases between.

In DNA form, the CDR3 reads TGCAGCGTGGCCCCCGGGTCCTATATGAATGAAAAACTGTTTTTT. Amino acid sequence: CSVAPGSYMNEKLFF. This sequence joins TRBV29-1 and TRBJ1-4; D remains ambiguous. Trimming pared 6 bases from V and 5 bases from J, leaving 19 bases between. Germline V gene sequence: CDR1 SQVTM, CDR2 ANQGSEA. The CDR3 contains 15 residues.

The DNA for the CDR3 is TGTGCCAGCAGCCAGACTAGCCTTGAGCAGTTCTTC. This gives the protein CASSQTSLEQFF. J is TRBJ2-1 and V is TRBV14; 7 bases fit TRBD2. V shed 3 bases and J 9 bases; nucleotides not matched to a gene: 2. Germline V gives CDR1 SGHDN, CDR2 FVKESK. This CDR3 spans 12 amino acids.

The CDR3 here is CATSMFGQGASGELFF. The DNA for the CDR3 is TGTGCCACCAGCATGTTTGGACAGGGGGCCTCCGGGGAGCTGTTTTTT. This chain joins TRBV15 and TRBJ2-2, with 11 bases fitting TRBD1. Germline trimming cut 4 bases from V and 6 bases from J; bases unmatched to any gene: 7. Germline CDR1 and CDR2: LNHNV and YYDKDF (reference sequence). This CDR3 region has 16 residues.

As for this clone: Sequence at one end of the junction differs from germline and may be a read error. CDR3 region: CASSFVVGPQETQYF. DNA of the CDR3: TGTGCTAGCAGCTTTGTAGTGGGCCCCCAAGAGACCCAGTACTTC. V and J are TRBV7-6 and TRBJ2-5; unclear D gene. This CDR3 region has 15 residues. CDR1 is SGHVS and CDR2 is FNYEAQ in the germline V gene.

In this sample, this clone turned up a few times. This chain's CDR3 is CASSLAGEYSNEQFF. The CDR3 coding sequence is TGTGCCAGCAGCTTAGCCGGAGAGTATTCCAATGAGCAGTTCTTC. V usage is TRBV11-2 and J usage is TRBJ2-1; no reliable D call. The CDR3 is 15 amino acids. Germline V gene lookup returns CDR1 SGHAT and CDR2 FQNNGV. V lost 1 base, J lost 6 bases, and 13 bases lay in between.

This clone showed up just a few times. The chain carries TRBV19 and TRBJ2-5; 8 bases are shared with TRBD1. Germline assignment: CDR1 LNHDA and CDR2 SQIVND (reference sequence). This CDR3 comprises 15 residues. Trimming removed 3 bases from V and 4 bases from J; junction bases left unmatched: 7. The CDR3 loop reads CASSIPDRGGETQYF. In nucleotides, the CDR3 is TGTGCCAGTAGTATCCCCGACAGGGGAGGAGAGACCCAGTACTTC. Drawing the rest from reference TRBV19 and TRBJ2-5, the complete variable domain is DGGITQSPKYLFRKEGQNVTLSCEQNLNHDAMYWYRQDPGQGLRLIYYSQIVNDFQKGDIAEGYSVSREKKESFPLTVTSAQKNPTAFYLCASSIPDRGGETQYFGPGTRLLVL.

CDR3 residues: CASSHAQGGTNTGELFF. CDR3 nucleotides: TGTGCCAGCAGTCACGCCCAGGGCGGGACGAACACCGGGGAGCTGTTTTTT. The chain recombines TRBV4-2 with TRBJ2-2; D perhaps matches TRBD2 (6 bases). The CDR3 has 17 amino acids. Trimming cost V 6 bases and J 0 bases, with 17 bases left between them. Germline loops: CDR1 LGHNA, CDR2 YNFKEQ.

This clone was counted between two and nine times. The chain links TRBV7-2 to TRBJ2-5; unclear D gene. The CDR3 runs to 12 residues. V lost 0 bases, J lost 5 bases, and 4 bases lay in between. Germline CDR1 and CDR2: SGHTA and FQGNSA. CDR3 DNA: TGTGCCAGCAGCTTAGCGGCTGAGACCCAGTACTTC. This gives the protein CASSLAAETQYF.

The chain joins TRBV5-6 to TRBJ2-1; 8 bases are shared with TRBD2. The CDR3 runs 14 residues. The V segment lost 3 bases and the J segment 6 bases; nucleotides outside the gene matches: 5. Germline V gene data show CDR1 as SGHDT and CDR2 as YYEEEE. Here the CDR3 reads CASSWGLGANEQFF. CDR3 bases: TGTGCCAGCAGCTGGGGACTAGGGGCCAATGAGCAGTTCTTC.

The chain combines TRBV6-5 with TRBJ2-1; D possibly corresponds to TRBD2 (6 bases). Germline V gene lookup returns CDR1 MNHEY and CDR2 SVGAGI. Between the trimmed V and J ends, which lost 0 bases and 4 bases, there was a span of 13 bases. The CDR3 runs to 16 residues. CDR3 in DNA: TGTGCCAGCAGTTACTCGCGGAAGCGGGCTTACAATGAGCAGTTCTTC. It translates to CASSYSRKRAYNEQFF.

CDR3: CASSRGTSGRQYF. In DNA form, the CDR3 reads TGTGCCAGCAGCCGGGGGACTAGCGGGAGGCAGTACTTC. This chain links TRBV5-6 with TRBJ2-7, with 14 bases matching TRBD2. The ends lost 4 bases at V and 9 bases at J; junction bases unmatched: 3. The CDR3 contains 13 residues. Germline V gives CDR1 SGHDT, CDR2 YYEEEE.

This rearrangement joins TRBV7-9 to TRBJ2-7, with D possibly TRBD2 on 7 matching bases. Germline V CDR1 and CDR2: SEHNR, FQNEAQ (reference sequence). The CDR3 totals 16 residues. The ends were cut back, 4 bases at V and 5 bases at J, with 21 bases in the middle. This chain's CDR3 is CASSSPRGQGLNEQYF. The CDR3 bases are TGTGCCAGCAGCTCACCGCGGGGGCAGGGTCTGAACGAGCAGTACTTC.

The chain carries TRBV6-6 and TRBJ2-1, with 7 positions matching TRBD2. From germline, CDR1 is MNHNY and CDR2 SVGAGI (reference sequence). The CDR3 contains 14 residues. The J segment lost 8 bases and the V segment lost 2 bases, leaving 6 bases of the junction unmatched. The chain's CDR3 is CASSYRYTSDEQFF. The CDR3 nucleotides are TGTGCCAGCAGTTACCGATACACTAGCGATGAGCAGTTCTTC.

V usage is TRBV21-1 and J usage is TRBJ1-6; TRBD1, the table's D call, was not compared with the DNA. TRBV21-1 is recorded as a pseudogene. The CDR3 loop spans 19 amino acids. CDR3 bases: TGTGCCAGCAGCAAATTCCCGAGAACCCCCGGGACAGCTTATTCACCCCTCCACTTT. Its protein is CASSKFPRTPGTAYSPLHF.

This clone was recorded many times. The chain uses TRBV18 and TRBJ2-6; no firm D call. This CDR3 is 13 amino acids long. V dropped 6 bases and J dropped 3 bases, with 6 bases sitting between them. From germline, CDR1 is KGHSH and CDR2 LQKENI. The CDR3 loop reads CASSRVGANVLTF. The CDR3 nucleotides read TGTGCCAGCTCTAGAGTTGGGGCCAACGTCCTGACTTTC.

This sequence joins TRBV30 and TRBJ1-4; 7 positions agree with TRBD1. Germline CDR1 reads GTSNPN; CDR2 reads SVGIG (reference sequence). The V segment lost 1 base and the J segment 1 base; nucleotides outside the gene matches: 3. The CDR3 runs to 15 residues. Written as DNA, the CDR3 is TGTGCCTGGAGTGGTAGGACAGGAACTAATGAAAAACTGTTTTTT. Translating gives CAWSGRTGTNEKLFF.

This clone occurred a few times. Here the CDR3 DNA reads TGTGCCAGCAGTTCCGGGACAGGGAGCTCCTACGAGCAGTACTTC. Protein: CASSSGTGSSYEQYF. This sequence joins TRBV6-5 and TRBJ2-7, with 9 nucleotides matching TRBD1. V shed 4 bases and J 0 bases; nucleotides not matched to a gene: 4. The germline V gene encodes CDR1 MNHEY and CDR2 SVGAGI. The CDR3 is made up of 15 amino acids.

With regard to this clone: Within the sample, other DNA sequences also encode this same CDR3. The gene calls are TRBV18 and TRBJ2-5, with 9 bases identical to TRBD1. The CDR3 loop spans 14 amino acids. Trimming cost V 2 bases and J 5 bases; bases outside gene matches: 3. CDR1 and CDR2 from the germline V gene are KGHSH and LQKENI. CDR3 sequence reads: CASSPGQGRETQYF. CDR3 nucleotide sequence: TGTGCCAGCTCACCAGGACAGGGGCGGGAGACCCAGTACTTC.

This clone occurred a few times. At one boundary the junction diverges from the germline segment, which might be a read error. The same CDR3 also results from other DNA sequences found in this sample. V and J are TRBV7-8 and TRBJ1-2, with TRBD1 identical over 8 bases. This CDR3 contains 13 residues. Germline values: CDR1 SGHVS, CDR2 FQNEAQ. CDR3 nucleotide sequence: TGCGCCAGCAGGGGGACAGGTCTCTATGGCTACACCTTC. Translating it yields CASRGTGLYGYTF.

This clone came up many times. The chain employs TRBV28 and TRBJ2-5; D gene ambiguous. The CDR3 consists of 10 residues. Germline V gene data show CDR1 as MDHEN and CDR2 as SYDVKM. Trimming pared 4 bases from V and 5 bases from J, leaving 2 bases between. This CDR3 is CASSSETQYF. DNA of the CDR3: TGTGCCAGCAGTTCTGAGACCCAGTACTTC.

This clone was seen more than once but under ten times. The V call is TRBV7-9, the J call TRBJ2-1, with D possibly being TRBD1 (5 bases). This CDR3 is 16 amino acids long. With 4 bases removed from V and 1 base from J, the gap between germline ends came to 14 bases. CDR1 and CDR2 (germline): SEHNR, FQNEAQ (reference sequence). The CDR3 DNA is TGTGCCAGCAGCTCAACACTGGGGCGGTCCTACAATGAGCAGTTCTTC. The encoded protein is CASSSTLGRSYNEQFF. The whole variable domain, remainder taken from reference TRBV7-9 and TRBJ2-1, is DTGVSQNPRHKITKRGQNVTFRCDPISEHNRLYWYRQTLGQGPEFLTYFQNEAQLEKSRLLSDRFSAERPKGSFSTLEIQRTEQGDSAMYLCASSSTLGRSYNEQFFGPGTRLTVL.